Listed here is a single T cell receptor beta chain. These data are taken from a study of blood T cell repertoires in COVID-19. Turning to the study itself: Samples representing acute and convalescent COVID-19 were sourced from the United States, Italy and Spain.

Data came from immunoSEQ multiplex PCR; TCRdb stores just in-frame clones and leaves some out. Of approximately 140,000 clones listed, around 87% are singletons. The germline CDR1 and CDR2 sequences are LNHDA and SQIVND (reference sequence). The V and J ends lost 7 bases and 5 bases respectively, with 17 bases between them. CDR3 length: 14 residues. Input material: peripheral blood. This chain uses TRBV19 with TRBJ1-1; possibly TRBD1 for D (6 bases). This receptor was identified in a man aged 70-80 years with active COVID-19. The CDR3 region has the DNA TGTGCCAGTAATGAGGACAGAAGGAGGACTGAAGCTTTCTTT. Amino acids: CASNEDRRRTEAFF.